This entry describes one T cell receptor beta chain. Its antigen is unknown. The V gene end was trimmed by 4 bases and the J gene end by 5 bases; junction bases not matched to a gene: 4. The V gene's germline CDR1 is LGHNA and CDR2 YSLEER. CDR3 length: 14 residues. The data stem from a study of OX40 agonist ivuxolimab in advanced cancers. About the study: The patients' treatment was ivuxolimab, an agonistic anti-OX40 (CD134) antibody. Study conclusions and caveats: Antigens targeted by the expanded peripheral T cells were not determined.

Cycle 7 day 1, cycle 4 day 1, and baseline were the timepoints at which blood was sampled. Assay used: immunoSEQ multiplex PCR; TCRdb lists only in-frame clones, some missing. The table has 13,000 or so clones, roughly 69% seen once. The chain combines TRBV4-3 with TRBJ2-7; 11 positions agree with TRBD1. The receptor comes from an adult with an advanced solid tumor such as melanoma, head and neck, liver or kidney cancer. The sequencing here drew on CD4+ or CD8+ T cells sorted from blood, taken in a trial of the OX40 agonist ivuxolimab. In DNA, the CDR3 is TGCGCCAGCAGCCGGAAGGGACAGGGGGACGAGCAGTACTTC. Translated, it gives CASSRKGQGDEQYF.